The 32 T cell receptor beta chains below all came from one sample that was sequenced in a study of T cell responses to AZD1222 COVID-19 vaccine. Generated by immunoSEQ multiplex PCR, the TCRdb table keeps only in-frame clones and is missing some. The sample has 150,000 to 200,000 clones, over 80% seen once; the top ten hold 2.5% to 3%. The specimen was peripheral blood, collected on day 0 of MenACWY control vaccination. The source is an adult in good health.

This clone was seen a single time. The chain employs TRBV2 and TRBJ1-1; D gene uncertain. Germline V gene data show CDR1 as SNHLY and CDR2 as FYNNEI. The CDR3 consists of 13 residues. Trimming shortened V by 8 bases and J by 0 bases, and 10 bases separated the two germline ends. Here the CDR3 reads CASWVRLNTEAFF. CDR3 coding DNA: TGTGCCAGCTGGGTGCGGTTGAACACTGAAGCTTTCTTT.

V usage is TRBV5-1 and J usage is TRBJ2-7; D is ambiguous. The V end lost 4 bases, the J end lost 7 bases, and 12 bases lay between the germline ends. Per germline, CDR1 SGHRS and CDR2 YFSETQ. This CDR3 comprises 12 residues. The CDR3 spells CASSQPGSEQYF. The CDR3 DNA is TGCGCCAGCAGCCAACCCGGGTCGGAGCAGTACTTC.

V is TRBV7-6 and J is TRBJ1-1; the D is unclear. The length of the CDR3 is 13 residues. Germline CDR1 is SGHVS and CDR2 is FNYEAQ. V was clipped by 1 base and J by 5 bases, with 8 bases between them. CDR3 amino acids: CASSLGYLTEAFF. CDR3 in DNA: TGTGCCAGCAGCTTAGGGTACTTAACTGAAGCTTTCTTT.

The chain employs TRBV6-5 and TRBJ2-1; no firm D call. Per the germline V gene, CDR1 is MNHEY and CDR2 is SVGAGI. The CDR3 is 14 residues long. Trimming pared 0 bases from V and 4 bases from J, leaving 7 bases between. DNA for the CDR3: TGTGCCAGCAGTTACTCGAGAGTTTACAATGAGCAGTTCTTC. The encoded protein is CASSYSRVYNEQFF.

This chain connects TRBV19 to TRBJ1-2; D possibly corresponds to TRBD1 (6 bases). There are 14 residues in the CDR3. Germline loops: CDR1 LNHDA, CDR2 SQIVND (reference sequence). The V end was cut by 6 bases, the J end by 8 bases, with 19 bases between. This CDR3 reads CASSRDILLGGYTF. The CDR3 nucleotides are TGTGCCAGTAGCCGGGACATCCTCCTCGGGGGCTACACCTTC.

This clone was counted a few times. The V and J genes are TRBV9 and TRBJ2-3; TRBD2 aligns across 9 bases. Germline V gene sequence: CDR1 SGDLS, CDR2 YYNGEE. The CDR3 contains 16 residues. With 0 bases clipped from V and 6 bases from J, the junction kept 8 bases outside the gene matches. CDR3 in DNA: TGTGCCAGCAGCGTAGATCTAGCGGGGTTTGAGGATACGCAGTATTTT. Translating it yields CASSVDLAGFEDTQYF.

The chain carries TRBV28 and TRBJ2-4; D may be TRBD1 (5 bases). The length of the CDR3 is 13 residues. Germline CDR1 is MDHEN and CDR2 is SYDVKM. V was cut by 4 bases and J by 6 bases, with 10 bases left in between. The CDR3: CASSSHQGNIQYF. The DNA of the CDR3 is TGTGCCAGCAGTTCCCATCAGGGAAACATTCAGTACTTC. Variable domain in full (rest from reference TRBV28 and TRBJ2-4): DVKVTQSSRYLVKRTGEKVFLECVQDMDHENMFWYRQDPGLGLRLIYFSYDVKMKEKGDIPEGYSVSREKKERFSLILESASTNQTSMYLCASSSHQGNIQYFGAGTRLSVL.

The chain has TRBV28 and TRBJ1-4, with 9 bases that match TRBD1. This CDR3 contains 15 residues. The germline V gene encodes CDR1 MDHEN and CDR2 SYDVKM. J was trimmed by 8 bases and V by 4 bases; bases with no gene match: 8. Here the CDR3 DNA reads TGTGCCAGCAGTTCCGGACAGGGGAAGGGAGAAAAACTGTTTTTT. It is translated as CASSSGQGKGEKLFF.

This chain joins TRBV18 and TRBJ2-7; D is unresolved. Germline V gives CDR1 KGHSH, CDR2 LQKENI. CDR3 length: 14 residues. With 4 bases removed from V and 5 bases from J, the gap between germline ends came to 15 bases. The CDR3 nucleotides read TGTGCCAGCTCACGCGGTCCGGTCGTCGACGAGCAGTACTTC. It yields the protein CASSRGPVVDEQYF.

The chain recombines TRBV6-5 with TRBJ2-7; 12 positions agree with TRBD2. V shed 6 bases, J shed 2 bases, and the junction held 2 bases outside the gene matches. The CDR3 covers 14 residues. From germline, CDR1 is MNHEY and CDR2 SVGAGI. The chain's CDR3 is CASRSSGGAYEQYF. Written as DNA, the CDR3 is TGTGCCAGCAGGTCTAGCGGGGGGGCCTACGAGCAGTACTTC.

The J gene is TRBJ2-1, the V gene TRBV5-1, with TRBD2 matching 12 bases. The germline V gene has CDR1 SGHRS and CDR2 YFSETQ. The CDR3 is made up of 15 amino acids. V lost 0 bases, J lost 7 bases, and 2 bases stayed unmatched. The CDR3 nucleotides read TGCGCCAGCAGCTTGGGGCTAGCGGGAGGGAATGAGCAGTTCTTC. Translating gives CASSLGLAGGNEQFF.

This chain links TRBV6-6 with TRBJ1-5; 7 bases map to TRBD1. Germline assignment: CDR1 MNHNY and CDR2 SVGAGI (reference sequence). CDR3 size: 16 residues. V lost 2 bases and J lost 4; bases outside the gene matches: 8. The CDR3 spells CASSYILGTENQPQHF. As DNA, the CDR3 is TGTGCCAGCAGTTACATACTGGGGACAGAAAATCAGCCCCAGCATTTT.

This chain connects TRBV27 to TRBJ2-7; D remains ambiguous. The germline V gene encodes CDR1 MNHEY and CDR2 SMNVEV (reference sequence). The CDR3 runs 12 residues. The V and J ends lost 3 bases and 6 bases respectively, with 9 bases between them. The CDR3 here is CASSFYGGEQYF. As DNA, the CDR3 is TGTGCCAGCAGTTTTTACGGCGGCGAGCAGTACTTC.

The chain is built from TRBV21-1 and TRBJ2-7. TRBV21-1 constitutes a pseudogene. This CDR3 is 17 amino acids long. CDR3 in amino acids: CASSKVIRDRQSYEQYF. CDR3 sequence (DNA): TGTGCCAGCAGCAAAGTTATCCGGGACCGTCAATCCTACGAGCAGTACTTC.

This chain connects TRBV6-1 to TRBJ1-6; tentatively, D is TRBD1 (6 bases). CDR1 and CDR2 from the germline V gene are MNHNS and SASEGT. CDR3 length equals 14 residues. V was trimmed by 3 bases and J by 5 bases, leaving 8 bases between them. CDR3 residues: CASSDRTDNSPLHF. Written as DNA, the CDR3 is TGTGCCAGCAGTGATAGGACAGATAATTCACCCCTCCACTTT.

This chain links TRBV24-1 with TRBJ2-2; TRBD2 matches 10 bases. Germline CDR1 reads KGHDR; CDR2 reads SFDVKD. This CDR3 contains 15 residues. V lost 6 bases to trimming and J lost 4 bases; unmatched junction nucleotides: 4. CDR3 DNA sequence: TGTGCCACCAGTCCAGCGGGGGGGCGCACCGGGGAGCTGTTTTTT. Its translation: CATSPAGGRTGELFF.

The V call is TRBV11-2, the J call TRBJ1-1; D uncertain. The V gene lost 5 bases and the J gene lost 3 bases, with 13 bases spanning the gap. Germline V CDR1 and CDR2: SGHAT, FQNNGV. This CDR3 comprises 14 residues. CDR3 sequence (DNA): TGTGCCAGCAGCCTCTCGGAGGGATACACTGAAGCTTTCTTT. It is translated as CASSLSEGYTEAFF.

The gene calls are TRBV5-6 and TRBJ2-7, with 8 bases aligning to TRBD1. V lost 3 bases, J lost 2 bases, and 4 bases stayed unmatched. CDR1 and CDR2 (germline): SGHDT, YYEEEE. The CDR3 extends over 14 amino acids. CDR3 amino acids: CASSSDREPYEQYF. As DNA, the CDR3 is TGTGCCAGCAGCTCGGACAGGGAGCCCTACGAGCAGTACTTC.

This clone was picked up one time. This chain links TRBV4-3 with TRBJ2-7; D is uncertain. This CDR3 spans 16 amino acids. The V end was cut by 1 base, the J end by 2 bases, with 15 bases between. Germline V gives CDR1 LGHNA, CDR2 YSLEER. CDR3 in amino acids: CASSQVRGIRPYEQYF. The CDR3 nucleotides are TGCGCCAGCAGCCAAGTACGTGGTATCCGCCCCTACGAGCAGTACTTC.

The chain uses TRBV21-1 and TRBJ2-7; the table assigns TRBD2, which was not confirmed against the DNA. TRBV21-1 is annotated as a pseudogene. CDR3 length: 13 amino acids. As DNA, the CDR3 is TGTGCCATCGAAGCGGGAGTCTCCTACGAGCAGTACTTC. Translation gives CAIEAGVSYEQYF.

The chain employs TRBV4-2 and TRBJ2-7; possibly TRBD1 for D (6 bases). Germline V CDR1 and CDR2: LGHNA, YNFKEQ. This CDR3 comprises 14 residues. V shed 0 bases and J shed 3 bases, with 9 bases lying between them. The chain's CDR3 is CASSQEGANYEQYF. CDR3 nucleotide sequence: TGTGCCAGCAGCCAAGAGGGGGCGAACTACGAGCAGTACTTC.

This chain uses TRBV2 with TRBJ2-5, with D possibly matching TRBD1 (6 bases). The CDR3 is 14 amino acids. Germline CDR1 and CDR2: SNHLY and FYNNEI. V lost 10 bases, J lost 1 base, and 16 bases lay in between. CDR3: CAIPQGLTQETQYF. DNA of the CDR3: TGTGCCATCCCACAGGGCCTTACCCAAGAGACCCAGTACTTC.

The genes are TRBV29-1 and TRBJ2-1, with D unresolved. With 5 bases removed from V and 0 bases from J, the gap between germline ends came to 11 bases. The germline gives CDR1 SQVTM, CDR2 ANQGSEA. The CDR3 contains 14 residues. CDR3 sequence: CSVPGPSSYNEQFF. In DNA, the CDR3 is TGCAGCGTTCCTGGGCCGAGCTCCTACAATGAGCAGTTCTTC.

This clone was observed a single time. The chain employs TRBV5-1 and TRBJ2-7; D remains unclear. The V end was cut by 0 bases, the J end by 3 bases, with 7 bases between. The CDR3 is 13 residues long. Germline-derived CDR1 and CDR2 are SGHRS and YFSETQ. The CDR3 nucleotides read TGCGCCAGCAGCTTGGCCGCTGGCTACGAGCAGTACTTC. Translated: CASSLAAGYEQYF.

The chain's CDR3 is CASSQEALSGGLPYEQYF. CDR3 DNA: TGCGCCAGCAGCCAAGAAGCCCTGTCGGGGGGATTACCCTACGAGCAGTACTTC. The gene calls are TRBV4-3 and TRBJ2-7, with TRBD2 matching over 7 bases. V shed 0 bases, J shed 2 bases, and the junction held 13 bases outside the gene matches. CDR1 LGHNA and CDR2 YSLEER come from the germline V gene. The CDR3 contains 18 residues.

CDR3 nucleotide sequence: TGTGCCAGCAGCCAAGGCCCTATGGGGGGCGGGGCCTACAATGAGCAGTTCTTC. Amino acids: CASSQGPMGGGAYNEQFF. The rearrangement uses TRBV3-1 (or the pseudogene TRBV3-2) and TRBJ2-1, with D tentatively TRBD1 or TRBD2 (6 bases each). V was trimmed by 1 base and J by 2 bases, leaving 18 bases between them. Germline CDR1 and CDR2: LGHDT and YNNKEL (reference sequence). This CDR3 has 18 amino acids.

This clone was recorded only once. V usage is TRBV29-1 and J usage is TRBJ2-3; D unresolved. The CDR3 contains 13 residues. Trimming removed 4 bases at V and 2 bases at J, with 10 bases between. Looked up from germline, CDR1 is SQVTM and CDR2 is ANQGSEA. The CDR3 nucleotides are TGCAGCGTTGCGTTTAAACTCACAGATACGCAGTATTTT. It is translated as CSVAFKLTDTQYF.

The CDR3 bases are TGTGCCAGCAGCCAAATAGCGGGGGGGCCAACGGATACGCAGTATTTT. Translated: CASSQIAGGPTDTQYF. The chain has TRBV3-1 (or the pseudogene TRBV3-2) and TRBJ2-3, with 11 nucleotides matching TRBD2. Germline CDR1 and CDR2: LGHDT and YNNKEL (reference sequence). The CDR3 contains 16 residues. The V and J ends lost 2 bases and 6 bases, in that order; junction bases with no gene match: 7.

The table lists this clone with a few counts. The rearrangement uses TRBV28 and TRBJ2-2, with TRBD1 identical over 8 bases. Germline V gives CDR1 MDHEN, CDR2 SYDVKM. This CDR3 spans 14 amino acids. V lost 4 bases to trimming and J lost 6 bases; unmatched junction nucleotides: 4. CDR3 sequence reads: CASSSPGGPGELFF. As DNA, the CDR3 is TGTGCCAGCAGTTCCCCAGGGGGCCCCGGGGAGCTGTTTTTT. Full variable domain (rest looked up from reference TRBV28 and TRBJ2-2): DVKVTQSSRYLVKRTGEKVFLECVQDMDHENMFWYRQDPGLGLRLIYFSYDVKMKEKGDIPEGYSVSREKKERFSLILESASTNQTSMYLCASSSPGGPGELFFGEGSRLTVL.

This chain connects TRBV28 to TRBJ1-1; D gene ambiguous. Germline CDR1 is MDHEN and CDR2 is SYDVKM. The ends were cut back, 6 bases at V and 1 base at J, with 12 bases in the middle. CDR3 length: 14 residues. CDR3 residues: CASRPLHPNTEAFF. For the CDR3, the DNA is TGTGCCAGCAGACCTCTACACCCGAACACTGAAGCTTTCTTT.

The genes are TRBV7-7 and TRBJ1-4, with 9 bases matching TRBD1. The germline gives CDR1 SSHAT, CDR2 FNYEAQ (reference sequence). After removal of 4 bases from V and 5 bases from J, the junction contained 2 bases not matched to a gene. The CDR3 loop spans 14 amino acids. CDR3 sequence: CASSSGTGNEKLFF. The CDR3 DNA is TGTGCCAGCAGCTCCGGGACAGGGAATGAAAAACTGTTTTTT.

The CDR3 sequence: CASSPRGIAKNIQYF. CDR3 coding DNA: TGTGCCAGCTCACCTCGGGGAATAGCCAAAAACATTCAGTACTTC. The chain carries TRBV18 and TRBJ2-4; possible D gene TRBD2, 5 bases. The CDR3 sequence is 15 residues long. Germline CDR1 KGHSH, CDR2 LQKENI. V dropped 3 bases and J dropped 0 bases, with 9 bases sitting between them. Filled out from reference TRBV18 and TRBJ2-4, the complete variable domain reads NAGVMQNPRHLVRRRGQEARLRCSPMKGHSHVYWYRQLPEEGLKFMVYLQKENIIDESGMPKERFSAEFPKEGPSILRIQQVVRGDSAAYFCASSPRGIAKNIQYFGAGTRLSVL.